This T cell receptor (beta chain) was observed in a study of shared clonotypes between healthy human individuals. Findings and caveats of the study: Rarefaction gave evidence that sorted-subset sequencing remained incomplete despite large depth. Represented diversity, genetic and exposure-history alike, was limited by few donors. Sample collection involved blood only; tissue repertoires are likely different.

A remark on this clone: As yet, its antigen is unknown.

Trimming took 5 bases from V and 3 from J; bases not matched to a gene: 6. Germline CDR1 and CDR2: LNHDA and SQIVND (reference sequence). The CDR3 is 15 residues long. CD45RO-negative cells were positively selected for CCR7, leaving out terminally differentiated effector memory CD45RA+ cells. Authors' data handling: From ImmunoSEQ came sequences covering only the junction and carrying no quality scores, so filtering differed. Clones were read by immunoSEQ multiplex PCR, and TCRdb kept only the in-frame ones, dropping some. V and J calls plus clone size are reproduced from that table; the DNA served to infer D and trimming. The data hold roughly 770,000 clones, with 96% observed a single time.

The receptor was isolated from a man aged 25 to 40 in good health. V is TRBV19 and J is TRBJ2-1, with 8 bases matching TRBD1. The sequencing sample was made of naive CD8+ T cells sorted from blood. In nucleotides, the CDR3 is TGTGCCAGTAGTTCACAGGGGGACCTCTACAATGAGCAGTTCTTC. Translating it yields CASSSQGDLYNEQFF.